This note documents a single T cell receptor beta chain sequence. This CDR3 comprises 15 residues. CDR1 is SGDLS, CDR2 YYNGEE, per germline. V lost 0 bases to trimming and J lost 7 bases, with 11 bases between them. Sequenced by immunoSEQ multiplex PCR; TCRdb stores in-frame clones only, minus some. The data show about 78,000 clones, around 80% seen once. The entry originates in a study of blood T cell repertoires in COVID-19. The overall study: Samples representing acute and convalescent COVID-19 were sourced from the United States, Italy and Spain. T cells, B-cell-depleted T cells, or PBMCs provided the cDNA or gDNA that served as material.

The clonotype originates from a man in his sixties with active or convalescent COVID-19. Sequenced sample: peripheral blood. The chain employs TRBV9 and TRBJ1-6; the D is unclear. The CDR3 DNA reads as TGTGCCAGCAGCGTAGACGGAGGCTTGAATTCACCCCTCCACTTT. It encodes CASSVDGGLNSPLHF.